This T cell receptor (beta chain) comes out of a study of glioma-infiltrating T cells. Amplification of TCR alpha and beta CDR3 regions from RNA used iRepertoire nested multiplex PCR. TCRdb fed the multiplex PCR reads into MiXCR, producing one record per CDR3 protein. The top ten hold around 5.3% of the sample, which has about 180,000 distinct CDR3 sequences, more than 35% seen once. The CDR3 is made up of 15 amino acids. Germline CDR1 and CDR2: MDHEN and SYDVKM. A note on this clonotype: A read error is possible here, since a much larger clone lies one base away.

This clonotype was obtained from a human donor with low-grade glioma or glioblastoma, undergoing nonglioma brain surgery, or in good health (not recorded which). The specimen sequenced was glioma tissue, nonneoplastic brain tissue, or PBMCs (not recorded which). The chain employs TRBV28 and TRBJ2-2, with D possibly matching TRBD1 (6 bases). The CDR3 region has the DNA TGTTCCAGCAGCCGTTTCCAGGGGACCCCACCAAGCCTGTTTTTT. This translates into CSSSRFQGTPPSLFF.